The 10 T cell receptor beta chains listed next were all sequenced from one sample in a study of tumor-infiltrating lymphocytes in primary liver carcinoma. A constant-region primer primed TCR beta cDNA synthesis from 500 to 550 ng of total RNA. Sequencing libraries for TCR beta derived from three nested multiplex PCR rounds that used slightly modified ARM-PCR. Researchers ran the first two PCR rounds for roughly 11 cycles each with TRBV1-TRBV30 forward primers and a C-beta reverse primer. TCRdb reprocessed the multiplex PCR reads with MiXCR, giving one entry per CDR3 protein. The sample shows about 310,000 distinct CDR3 sequences, around three fifths of them seen only once. In addition to blood RNA drawn from unsorted whole blood, germline DNA was extracted. Sequencing was done on a sample of peripheral blood. These receptors all come from a man in his forties with primary liver carcinoma and hepatitis B virus infection.

As regards this clonotype: The junction does not match germline at one end; this may be a read error. The gene calls are TRBV7-8 and TRBJ2-5, with 8 bases fitting TRBD2. Germline CDR1 SGHVS, CDR2 FQNEAQ. CDR3 length: 13 residues. CDR3 in DNA: TGTGCCAGGACTCTCGGGGGGGTAGAGACCCAGTATTTC. It is translated as CARTLGGVETQYF.

About this clonotype: A read error may explain this, as a much larger clone is one base away. V usage is TRBV12-3 or TRBV12-4 and J usage is TRBJ2-7; D perhaps matches TRBD2 (6 bases). The CDR3 sequence is 15 residues long. CDR3 sequence reads: CSSRPGGGGQYEQYF. The CDR3 DNA sequence: TGTTCCAGCAGACCTGGTGGCGGAGGGCAATACGAGCAGTACTTC.

The sample holds a few counts of this clonotype. The V and J genes are TRBV2 and TRBJ2-7, with D perhaps being TRBD1 or TRBD2 (5 bases each). The germline V and J ends were trimmed by 5 bases and 0 bases, with 17 bases remaining between them. The CDR3 totals 16 residues. Germline V gene data show CDR1 as SNHLY and CDR2 as FYNNEI. CDR3 loop: CASSPPSGAVSYEQYF. The CDR3 DNA sequence: TGTGCCAGCAGTCCCCCGTCCGGGGCGGTCTCCTACGAGCAGTACTTC.

In regard to this clonotype: One end of the junction fails to match germline, which may point to a read error. The chain joins TRBV4-1 to TRBJ2-6; 8 positions agree with TRBD2. Germline CDR1 reads MGHRA; CDR2 reads YSYEKL. This CDR3 region has 17 residues. CDR3 bases: TGCGCGAGCAGCCCGGAAATAGCGGGGTCCGGGGCCAACGTCCTGACTTTC. It specifies CASSPEIAGSGANVLTF.

As regards this clonotype: A much larger clone differs by one base, so this may be a read error. The gene calls are TRBV12-3 or TRBV12-4 and TRBJ1-2; D is ambiguous. The CDR3 consists of 13 residues. Deletions cut 7 bases from V and 3 bases from J, with 12 bases between. In DNA form, the CDR3 reads TGTGCCAGCACCTCACCGCTGTACTATGGCTACACCTTC. The encoded protein is CASTSPLYYGYTF.

V gene TRBV5-4 combines with J gene TRBJ1-1; 8 positions match TRBD1. Germline V gives CDR1 SGHNT, CDR2 YYREEE (reference sequence). The V gene end was trimmed by 2 bases and the J gene end by 13 bases; junction bases not matched to a gene: 7. The CDR3 is 12 amino acids. The CDR3: CASSFTGGTDFF. CDR3 sequence (DNA): TGTGCCAGCAGCTTCACAGGGGGGACGGATTTCTTT.

To note about this clonotype: A much larger clone differs from this one at a single base, so this may be a read error. The rearrangement joins TRBV6-2 or TRBV6-3 to TRBJ2-5, with D unclear. This CDR3 comprises 10 residues. Germline V CDR1 and CDR2: MNHEY, SVGEGT. For the CDR3, the DNA is TGTGCCAACAGTCAAGAGACCCAGTACTTC. The encoded protein is CANSQETQYF.

This clonotype was counted a few times. One base away lies a much larger clone, so this may be a sequencing read error. The chain uses TRBV4-1 and TRBJ1-2, with D perhaps matching TRBD1 (5 bases). Germline CDR1 is MGHRA and CDR2 is YSYEKL. This CDR3 is 14 amino acids long. The CDR3 region has the DNA TGCGCCAGCAGCCAAGACAGGGAGAACTATGACTACACCTTC. Translating it yields CASSQDRENYDYTF.

This clonotype came up many times. This chain uses TRBV6-5 with TRBJ2-3, with a tentative D call TRBD1 (7 bases). Trimming took off 10 bases at V and 4 bases at J, with 18 bases between the two ends. This CDR3 contains 14 residues. The germline V gene has CDR1 MNHEY and CDR2 SVGAGI. The CDR3 DNA reads TGTGCCACCCTAGCGACAGGGCATCCAGATACGCAGTATTTT. This translates into CATLATGHPDTQYF.

This clonotype was counted only a few times. This may stem from a read error, because a much larger clone lies one nucleotide away. The V call is TRBV29-1, the J call TRBJ1-1; D is possibly TRBD1 (5 bases). Germline CDR1 and CDR2: SQVTM and ANQGSEA. V lost 6 bases and J lost 7, with 12 bases in between. The CDR3 is made up of 11 amino acids. The CDR3 DNA reads as TGCAGCGTCGCCGGGACTGTTGAAGCTTTCTTT. It specifies CSVAGTVEAFF.